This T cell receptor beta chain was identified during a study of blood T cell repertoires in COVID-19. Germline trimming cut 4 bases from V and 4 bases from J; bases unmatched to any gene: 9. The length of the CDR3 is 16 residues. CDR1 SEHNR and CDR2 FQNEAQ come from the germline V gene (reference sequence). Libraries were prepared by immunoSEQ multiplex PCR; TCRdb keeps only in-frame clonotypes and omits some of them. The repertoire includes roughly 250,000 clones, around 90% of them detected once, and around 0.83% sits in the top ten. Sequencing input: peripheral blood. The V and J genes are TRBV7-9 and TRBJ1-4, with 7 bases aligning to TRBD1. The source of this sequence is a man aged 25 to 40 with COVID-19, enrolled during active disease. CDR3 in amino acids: CASSSPGTDYNEKLFF. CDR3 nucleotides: TGTGCCAGCAGCTCGCCCGGGACAGATTATAATGAAAAACTGTTTTTT.